Listed here are 17 T cell receptor beta chains from one sample, sequenced in a study of blood T cell repertoires in COVID-19. Clones were read by immunoSEQ multiplex PCR, and TCRdb kept only the in-frame ones, dropping some. The repertoire holds some 160,000 clones, approximately 80% seen once, with approximately 15% in the top ten. The sample taken for sequencing was peripheral blood. These receptors came from a woman aged 80 or over with acute or convalescent COVID-19.

This rearrangement joins TRBV18 to TRBJ2-1, with 7 nucleotides matching TRBD1. The junction had 5 bases not matched to a gene; V was cut back by 4 bases and J by 5 bases. In germline, CDR1 is KGHSH, CDR2 LQKENI. The CDR3 runs to 14 residues. The CDR3 region has the DNA TGTGCCAGCTCACGGGACAGAAAAAACAATGAGCAGTTCTTC. Its translation is CASSRDRKNNEQFF.

V and J are TRBV4-1 and TRBJ1-4, with D perhaps TRBD1 (5 bases). In germline, CDR1 is MGHRA, CDR2 YSYEKL. CDR3 size: 15 residues. Deletions cut 4 bases from V and 8 bases from J, with 17 bases between. CDR3 in amino acids: CASSPLHQGGEKLFF. The CDR3 DNA reads TGCGCCAGCAGCCCACTGCACCAGGGTGGCGAAAAACTGTTTTTT.

CDR3 bases: TGTGCCACCAGTGCCCCAGGGCTGAATGAGCAGTTCTTC. As protein: CATSAPGLNEQFF. This chain connects TRBV24-1 to TRBJ2-1, with D perhaps TRBD1 (5 bases). In germline, CDR1 is KGHDR, CDR2 SFDVKD. V lost 5 bases, J lost 7 bases, and 11 bases lay in between. This CDR3 comprises 13 residues.

The chain uses TRBV6-5 and TRBJ2-7; 9 bases are a match to TRBD1. Per germline, CDR1 MNHEY and CDR2 SVGAGI. This CDR3 has 16 amino acids. Unmatched junction bases numbered 6, after V lost 2 bases and J lost 1 base. CDR3 sequence: CASSYGSGQGSYEQYF. CDR3 nucleotides: TGTGCCAGCAGTTACGGGTCGGGACAGGGTTCCTACGAGCAGTACTTC.

This chain joins TRBV21-1 and TRBJ1-1. TRBV21-1 is termed a pseudogene. The CDR3 consists of 14 residues. The CDR3 loop reads CARKLARGNTEAFF. Here the CDR3 DNA reads TGTGCCAGAAAGCTAGCGCGGGGGAACACTGAAGCTTTCTTT.

This chain uses TRBV14 with TRBJ1-2, with D tentatively TRBD1 (6 bases). Germline CDR1 and CDR2: SGHDN and FVKESK. The CDR3 contains 13 residues. Trimming left V 4 bases short and J 5 bases short, with 11 bases between. The CDR3 loop is CASSLGQSYGYTF. CDR3 coding DNA: TGTGCCAGCAGCCTTGGACAGAGTTATGGCTACACCTTC.

J is TRBJ1-6 and V is TRBV3-1 (or the pseudogene TRBV3-2); D not resolved. Trimming left V 5 bases short and J 7 bases short, with 9 bases between. CDR1 and CDR2 (germline): LGHDT, YNNKEL (reference sequence). The CDR3 runs 13 residues. The CDR3 bases are TGTGCCAGCAGCTCCGGGAACAATTCACCCCTCCACTTT. It encodes CASSSGNNSPLHF.

The chain uses TRBV7-9 and TRBJ1-1, with TRBD1 matching over 9 bases. From germline, CDR1 is SEHNR and CDR2 FQNEAQ (reference sequence). This CDR3 comprises 17 residues. J was trimmed by 0 bases and V by 7 bases; bases with no gene match: 12. The CDR3 region has the DNA TGTGCCAGCACTCCCGGGCCAGGACAGGGGATGAACACTGAAGCTTTCTTT. Its translation: CASTPGPGQGMNTEAFF. Filled out from reference TRBV7-9 and TRBJ1-1, the complete variable domain reads DTGVSQNPRHKITKRGQNVTFRCDPISEHNRLYWYRQTLGQGPEFLTYFQNEAQLEKSRLLSDRFSAERPKGSFSTLEIQRTEQGDSAMYLCASTPGPGQGMNTEAFFGQGTRLTVV.

The V and J genes are TRBV19 and TRBJ1-4, with 10 bases identical to TRBD1. The CDR3 is 14 residues long. Germline V gene lookup returns CDR1 LNHDA and CDR2 SQIVND (reference sequence). After removal of 4 bases from V and 7 bases from J, the junction contained 3 bases not matched to a gene. CDR3 bases: TGTGCCAGTAGTAGGGACAGGGGTACTGAAAAACTGTTTTTT. This codes for CASSRDRGTEKLFF.

CDR3 DNA sequence: TGTGCCAGCAGTTCCCCCGGGACAGGGATTAATTCACCCCTCCACTTT. Encoded protein: CASSSPGTGINSPLHF. J is TRBJ1-6 and V is TRBV6-5; 9 bases fit TRBD1. With 4 bases clipped from V and 6 bases from J, the junction kept 7 bases outside the gene matches. This CDR3 has 16 amino acids. CDR1 and CDR2 (germline): MNHEY, SVGAGI.

This clone was recorded a few times. V usage is TRBV5-1 and J usage is TRBJ1-1; the match to TRBD1 covers 7 bases. J lost 4 bases, V lost 0 bases, and 6 bases had no gene match. The CDR3 is 15 residues long. CDR1 is SGHRS and CDR2 is YFSETQ in the germline V gene. For the CDR3, the DNA is TGCGCCAGCAGCTTGGGACAGGGTTTAAGCACTGAAGCTTTCTTT. It encodes CASSLGQGLSTEAFF. The full variable domain, with the rest looked up from reference TRBV5-1 and TRBJ1-1, is KAGVTQTPRYLIKTRGQQVTLSCSPISGHRSVSWYQQTPGQGLQFLFEYFSETQRNKGNFPGRFSGRQFSNSRSEMNVSTLELGDSALYLCASSLGQGLSTEAFFGQGTRLTVV.

This clone appeared a few times. Other nucleotide sequences in the sample specify the same CDR3. This chain links TRBV19 with TRBJ1-1, with unresolved D. Trimming took 1 base from V and 1 from J, leaving 7 bases between them. The length of the CDR3 is 14 residues. CDR1 LNHDA and CDR2 SQIVND come from the germline V gene (reference sequence). The chain's CDR3 is CASSIGSWNTEAFF. As DNA, the CDR3 is TGTGCCAGTAGTATAGGTAGTTGGAACACTGAAGCTTTCTTT.

The V call is TRBV19, the J call TRBJ1-2; TRBD1 might be the D (5 bases). This CDR3 region has 13 residues. Trimming pared 3 bases from V and 5 bases from J, leaving 10 bases between. Per germline, CDR1 LNHDA and CDR2 SQIVND (reference sequence). The CDR3 region is CASSIKDIYGYTF. The CDR3 bases are TGTGCCAGTAGTATTAAGGACATTTATGGCTACACCTTC.

This chain joins TRBV28 and TRBJ2-7; D perhaps matches TRBD1 (5 bases). V was clipped by 2 bases and J by 2 bases, with 7 bases between them. The CDR3 totals 13 residues. From germline, CDR1 is MDHEN and CDR2 SYDVKM. The CDR3 DNA sequence: TGTGCCAGCAGTTTAACAGGTCCCTACGAGCAGTACTTC. It specifies CASSLTGPYEQYF.

The chain joins TRBV5-4 to TRBJ2-3; 12 nucleotides line up with TRBD2. J gave up 4 bases and V 1 base, and 4 bases lay outside the gene matches. CDR3 size: 16 residues. CDR1 and CDR2 from the germline V gene are SGHNT and YYREEE (reference sequence). In nucleotides, the CDR3 is TGTGCCAGCAGCTTGAGACTAGCGGGGGACTCAGATACGCAGTATTTT. Translating gives CASSLRLAGDSDTQYF.

This sequence joins TRBV3-1 (or the pseudogene TRBV3-2) and TRBJ2-1, with TRBD2 matching over 10 bases. The V and J ends lost 4 bases and 0 bases, in that order; junction bases with no gene match: 3. The CDR3 has 16 amino acids. Germline values: CDR1 LGHDT, CDR2 YNNKEL (reference sequence). The CDR3 nucleotides read TGTGCCAGCAGCCGATTAGCGGGGGGCTCCTACAATGAGCAGTTCTTC. It codes for CASSRLAGGSYNEQFF.

This chain connects TRBV5-1 to TRBJ1-6; TRBD1 matches at 7 bases. The CDR3 contains 15 residues. V shed 6 bases, J shed 10 bases, and the junction held 13 bases outside the gene matches. Germline assignment: CDR1 SGHRS and CDR2 YFSETQ. The CDR3: CASTPVGGGASPLHF. CDR3 sequence (DNA): TGCGCCAGCACCCCAGTAGGAGGGGGCGCCTCACCCCTCCACTTT.